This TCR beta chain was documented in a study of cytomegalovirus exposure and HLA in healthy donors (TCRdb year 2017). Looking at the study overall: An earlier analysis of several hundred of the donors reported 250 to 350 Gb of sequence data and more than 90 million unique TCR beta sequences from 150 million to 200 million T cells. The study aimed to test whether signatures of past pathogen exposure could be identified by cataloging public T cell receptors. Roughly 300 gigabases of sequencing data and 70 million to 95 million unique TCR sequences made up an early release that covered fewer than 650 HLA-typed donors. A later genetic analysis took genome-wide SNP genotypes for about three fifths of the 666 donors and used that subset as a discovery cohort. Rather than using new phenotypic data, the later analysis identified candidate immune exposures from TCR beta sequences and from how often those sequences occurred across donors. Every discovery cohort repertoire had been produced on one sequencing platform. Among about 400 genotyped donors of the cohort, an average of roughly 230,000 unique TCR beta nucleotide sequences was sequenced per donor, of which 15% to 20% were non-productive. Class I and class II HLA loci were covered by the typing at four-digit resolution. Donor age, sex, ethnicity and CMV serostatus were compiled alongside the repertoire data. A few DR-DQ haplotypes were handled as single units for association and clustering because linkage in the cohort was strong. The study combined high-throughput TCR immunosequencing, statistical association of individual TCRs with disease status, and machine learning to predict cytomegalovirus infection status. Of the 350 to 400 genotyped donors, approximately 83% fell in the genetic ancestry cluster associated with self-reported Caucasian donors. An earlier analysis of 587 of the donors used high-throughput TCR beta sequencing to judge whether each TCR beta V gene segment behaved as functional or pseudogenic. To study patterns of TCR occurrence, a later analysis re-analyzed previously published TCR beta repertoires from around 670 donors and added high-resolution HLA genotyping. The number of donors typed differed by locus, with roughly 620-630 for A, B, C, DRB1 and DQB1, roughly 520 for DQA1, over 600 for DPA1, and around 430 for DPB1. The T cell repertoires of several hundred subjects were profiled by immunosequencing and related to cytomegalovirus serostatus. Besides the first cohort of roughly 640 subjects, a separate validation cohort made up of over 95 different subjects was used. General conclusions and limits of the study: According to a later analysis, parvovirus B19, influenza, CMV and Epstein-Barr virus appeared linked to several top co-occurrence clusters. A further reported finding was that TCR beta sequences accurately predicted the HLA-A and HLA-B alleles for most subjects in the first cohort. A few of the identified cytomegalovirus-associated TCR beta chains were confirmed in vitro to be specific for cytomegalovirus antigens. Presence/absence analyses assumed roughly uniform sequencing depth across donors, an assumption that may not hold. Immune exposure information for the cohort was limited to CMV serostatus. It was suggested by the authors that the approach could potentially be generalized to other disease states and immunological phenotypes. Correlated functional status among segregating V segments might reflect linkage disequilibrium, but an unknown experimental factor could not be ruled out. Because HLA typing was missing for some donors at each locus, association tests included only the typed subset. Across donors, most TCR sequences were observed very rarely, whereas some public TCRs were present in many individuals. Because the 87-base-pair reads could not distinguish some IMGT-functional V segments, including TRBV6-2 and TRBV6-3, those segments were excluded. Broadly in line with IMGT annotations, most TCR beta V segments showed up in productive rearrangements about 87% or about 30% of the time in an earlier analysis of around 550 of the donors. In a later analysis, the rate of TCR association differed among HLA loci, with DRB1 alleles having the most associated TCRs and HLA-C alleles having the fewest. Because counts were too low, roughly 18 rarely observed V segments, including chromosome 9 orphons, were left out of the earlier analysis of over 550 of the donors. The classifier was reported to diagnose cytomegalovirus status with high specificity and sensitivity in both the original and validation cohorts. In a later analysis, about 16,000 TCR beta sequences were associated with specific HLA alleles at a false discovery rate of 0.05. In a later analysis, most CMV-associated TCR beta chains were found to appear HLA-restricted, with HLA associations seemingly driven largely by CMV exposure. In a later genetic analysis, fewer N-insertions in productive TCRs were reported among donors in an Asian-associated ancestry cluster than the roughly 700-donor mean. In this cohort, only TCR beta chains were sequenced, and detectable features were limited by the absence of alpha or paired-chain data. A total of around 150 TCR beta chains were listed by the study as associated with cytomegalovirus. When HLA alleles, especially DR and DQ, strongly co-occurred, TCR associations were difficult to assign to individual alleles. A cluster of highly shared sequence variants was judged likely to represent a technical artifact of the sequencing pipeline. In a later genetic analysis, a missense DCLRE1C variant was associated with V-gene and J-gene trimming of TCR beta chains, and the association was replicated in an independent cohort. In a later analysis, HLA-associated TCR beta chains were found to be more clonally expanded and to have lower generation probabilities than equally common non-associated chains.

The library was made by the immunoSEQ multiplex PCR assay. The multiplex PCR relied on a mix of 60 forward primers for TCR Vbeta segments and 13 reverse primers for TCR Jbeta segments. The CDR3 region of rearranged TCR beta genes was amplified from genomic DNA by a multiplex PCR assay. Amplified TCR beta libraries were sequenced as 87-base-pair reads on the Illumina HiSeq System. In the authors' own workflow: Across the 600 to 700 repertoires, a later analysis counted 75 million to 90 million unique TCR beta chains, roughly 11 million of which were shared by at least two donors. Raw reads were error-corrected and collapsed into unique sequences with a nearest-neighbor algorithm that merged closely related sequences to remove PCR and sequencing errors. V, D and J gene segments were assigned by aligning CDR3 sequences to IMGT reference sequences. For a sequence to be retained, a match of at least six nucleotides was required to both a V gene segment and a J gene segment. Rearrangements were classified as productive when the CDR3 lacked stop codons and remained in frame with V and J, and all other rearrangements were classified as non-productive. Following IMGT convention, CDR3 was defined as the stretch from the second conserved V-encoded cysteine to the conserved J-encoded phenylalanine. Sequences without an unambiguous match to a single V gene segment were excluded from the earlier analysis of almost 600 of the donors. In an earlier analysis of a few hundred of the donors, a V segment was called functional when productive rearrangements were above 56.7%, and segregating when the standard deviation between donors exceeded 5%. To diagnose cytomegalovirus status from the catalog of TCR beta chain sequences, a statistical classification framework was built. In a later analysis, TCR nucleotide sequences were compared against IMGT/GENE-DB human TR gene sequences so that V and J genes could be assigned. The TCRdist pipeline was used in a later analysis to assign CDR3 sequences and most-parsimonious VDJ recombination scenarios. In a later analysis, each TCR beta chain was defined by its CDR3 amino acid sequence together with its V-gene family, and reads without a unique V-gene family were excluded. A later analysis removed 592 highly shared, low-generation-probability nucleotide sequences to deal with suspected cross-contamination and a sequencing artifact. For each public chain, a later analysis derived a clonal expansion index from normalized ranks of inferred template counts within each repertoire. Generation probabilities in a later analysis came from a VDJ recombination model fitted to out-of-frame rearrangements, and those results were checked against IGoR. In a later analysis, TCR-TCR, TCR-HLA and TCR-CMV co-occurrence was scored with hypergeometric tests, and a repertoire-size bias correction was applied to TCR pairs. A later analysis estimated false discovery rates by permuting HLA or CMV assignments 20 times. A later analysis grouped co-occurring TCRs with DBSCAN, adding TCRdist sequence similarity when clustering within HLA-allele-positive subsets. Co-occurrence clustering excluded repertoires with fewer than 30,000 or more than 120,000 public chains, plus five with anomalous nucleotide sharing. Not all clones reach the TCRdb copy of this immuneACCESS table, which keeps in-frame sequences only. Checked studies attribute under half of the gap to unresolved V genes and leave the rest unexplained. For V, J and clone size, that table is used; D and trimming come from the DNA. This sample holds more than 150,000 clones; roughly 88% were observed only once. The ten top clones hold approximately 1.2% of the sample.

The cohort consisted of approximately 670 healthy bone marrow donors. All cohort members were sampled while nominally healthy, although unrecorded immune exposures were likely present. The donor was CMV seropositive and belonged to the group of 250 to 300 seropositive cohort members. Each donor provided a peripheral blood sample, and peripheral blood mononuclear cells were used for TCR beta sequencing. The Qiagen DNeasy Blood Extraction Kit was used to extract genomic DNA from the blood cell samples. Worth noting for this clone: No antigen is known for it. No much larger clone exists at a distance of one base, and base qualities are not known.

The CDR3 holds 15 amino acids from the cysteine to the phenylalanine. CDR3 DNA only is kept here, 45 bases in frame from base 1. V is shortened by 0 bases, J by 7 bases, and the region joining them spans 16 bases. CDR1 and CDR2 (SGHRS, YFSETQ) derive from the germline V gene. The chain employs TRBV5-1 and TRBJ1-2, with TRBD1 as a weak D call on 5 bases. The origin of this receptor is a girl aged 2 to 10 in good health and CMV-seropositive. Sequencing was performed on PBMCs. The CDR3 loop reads CASSLDWDSRFGYTF. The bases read TGCGCCAGCAGCTTGGATTGGGACTCCCGCTTTGGCTACACCTTC.